One sample yielded the 11 T cell receptor beta chains listed below, sequenced in a study of blood T cell repertoires in COVID-19. Sequencing was performed with immunoSEQ multiplex PCR; in TCRdb, only in-frame clones are kept and a portion is missing. The top ten hold about 16% of the sample, which has 25,000 to 40,000 clones, roughly 85% seen once. Sequences were obtained from peripheral blood. Every receptor here comes from an older woman with active COVID-19.

This clone has only a few counts. V usage is TRBV28 and J usage is TRBJ1-1; D is possibly TRBD1 (5 bases). V lost 8 bases to trimming and J lost 1 base, with 17 bases between them. Per the germline V gene, CDR1 is MDHEN and CDR2 is SYDVKM. The length of the CDR3 is 15 residues. The CDR3 here is CASCRGDLPNTEAFF. CDR3 coding DNA: TGTGCCAGCTGTCGCGGGGACCTCCCGAACACTGAAGCTTTCTTT. Complete variable domain (other parts from reference TRBV28 and TRBJ1-1): DVKVTQSSRYLVKRTGEKVFLECVQDMDHENMFWYRQDPGLGLRLIYFSYDVKMKEKGDIPEGYSVSREKKERFSLILESASTNQTSMYLCASCRGDLPNTEAFFGQGTRLTVV.

This chain joins TRBV7-2 and TRBJ2-7, with a possible D match to TRBD1 (5 bases). The V gene lost 2 bases and the J gene lost 2 bases, with 7 bases spanning the gap. The CDR3 is made up of 13 amino acids. Germline V lookup: CDR1 SGHTA, CDR2 FQGNSA. Written as DNA, the CDR3 is TGTGCCAGCAGCTTACAGGGTCCCTACGAGCAGTACTTC. Translated, it gives CASSLQGPYEQYF.

The genes are TRBV28 and TRBJ2-7; 7 nucleotides line up with TRBD1. Trimming took 4 bases from V and 9 from J; bases not matched to a gene: 9. This CDR3 is built from 13 residues. The V gene's germline CDR1 is MDHEN and CDR2 SYDVKM. The CDR3 bases are TGTGCCAGCAGTTGGACAGGCCGGTCTACGCAGTACTTC. Its protein product is CASSWTGRSTQYF.

This clone has only one observation. The rearrangement uses TRBV27 and TRBJ2-7; 12 bases align to TRBD2. This CDR3 region has 17 residues. In germline, CDR1 is MNHEY, CDR2 SMNVEV (reference sequence). Trimming removed 2 bases from V and 1 base from J; junction bases left unmatched: 6. The CDR3 protein is CASSLGLAGRISYEQYF. DNA for the CDR3: TGTGCCAGCAGTTTAGGACTAGCGGGACGAATTTCCTACGAGCAGTACTTC.

The chain carries TRBV6-5 and TRBJ1-6, with 7 bases lining up with TRBD1. After removal of 6 bases from V and 7 bases from J, the junction contained 6 bases not matched to a gene. Germline loops: CDR1 MNHEY, CDR2 SVGAGI. This CDR3 has 14 amino acids. The CDR3 loop is CASSVGQVNSPLHF. CDR3 DNA: TGTGCCAGCAGCGTAGGACAGGTCAATTCACCCCTCCACTTT.

V usage is TRBV9 and J usage is TRBJ2-5, with 12 bases identical to TRBD2. With V trimmed by 2 bases and J by 3 bases, 14 bases remained unmatched. Germline assignment: CDR1 SGDLS and CDR2 YYNGEE. The CDR3 covers 19 residues. CDR3 in DNA: TGTGCCAGCAGCGTTAGCCCCGGACTAGCGGGGCTGTCGGAAGAGACCCAGTACTTC. Translation gives CASSVSPGLAGLSEETQYF. Full variable domain (outside the CDR3, taken from reference TRBV9 and TRBJ2-5): DSGVTQTPKHLITATGQRVTLRCSPRSGDLSVYWYQQSLDQGLQFLIQYYNGEERAKGNILERFSAQQFPDLHSELNLSSLELGDSALYFCASSVSPGLAGLSEETQYFGPGTRLLVL.

The chain links TRBV7-3 to TRBJ2-3; unclear D gene. The CDR3 has 14 amino acids. Germline lookup yields CDR1 SGHTA and CDR2 FQGTGA. V was clipped by 6 bases and J by 1 base, with 11 bases between them. CDR3 bases: TGTGCCAGCAGTTACGGTCCGGGCACAGATACGCAGTATTTT. This translates into CASSYGPGTDTQYF.

CDR3 region: CASSQEPGIADTQYF. CDR3 bases: TGCGCCAGCAGCCAAGAACCAGGAATCGCAGATACGCAGTATTTT. The chain has TRBV4-1 and TRBJ2-3, with D uncertain. The germline CDR1 and CDR2 sequences are MGHRA and YSYEKL. This CDR3 contains 15 residues. The germline V and J ends were trimmed by 0 bases and 4 bases, with 11 bases remaining between them.

CDR3 sequence (DNA): TGTGCCAGCAGCTTAAAGGCGGGAGCCTACGAGCAGTACTTC. It is translated as CASSLKAGAYEQYF. The rearrangement links TRBV7-2 to TRBJ2-7, with 7 bases identical to TRBD2. V shed 2 bases and J 2 bases; nucleotides not matched to a gene: 3. Germline V lookup: CDR1 SGHTA, CDR2 FQGNSA. CDR3 size: 14 residues.

This chain links TRBV14 with TRBJ1-6, with a tentative D call TRBD1 (6 bases). The CDR3 loop spans 17 amino acids. Germline V gene data show CDR1 as SGHDN and CDR2 as FVKESK. Trimming shortened V by 3 bases and J by 7 bases, and 19 bases separated the two germline ends. DNA for the CDR3: TGTGCCAGCAGCCAGCGCCAAGGGACACTCCCCAATTCACCCCTCCACTTT. It specifies CASSQRQGTLPNSPLHF.

The sample holds one count of this clone. The chain couples TRBV28 to TRBJ2-5; 10 positions agree with TRBD2. V lost 6 bases and J lost 2; bases outside the gene matches: 12. The CDR3 is made up of 17 amino acids. The germline V gene has CDR1 MDHEN and CDR2 SYDVKM. CDR3 nucleotides: TGTGCCAGCAGCCCCCCGACTAGCGGGCGATTTCAAGAGACCCAGTACTTC. Translating gives CASSPPTSGRFQETQYF.